These 3 T cell receptor beta chains were all obtained from the same sample, sequenced in a study of vaccination and CD4 T cells after COVID-19. This sample's treatment: approximately nine-day PBMC culture with coronavirus spike peptide pools or control peptides (ViraFEST assay). Their antigens remain unidentified. The Oncomine TCR Beta short-read assay sequenced DNA from cultured CD4+ T cells. MiXCR, applied by TCRdb to the PCR reads, yields one record per CDR3 protein. Here the sample spans roughly 14,000 distinct CDR3 sequences, around 53% being singletons. The specimen was CD4+ T cells from blood, cultured in vitro, collected before SARS-CoV-2 vaccination. These receptors all stem from a human donor who had recovered from COVID-19.

The CDR3 DNA sequence: TGTGCCACCAGTGCCCCGGACAGCCAAGAGACCCAGTACTTC. Its protein product is CATSAPDSQETQYF. This rearrangement joins TRBV24-1 to TRBJ2-5; the D gene is possibly TRBD1 (6 bases). Trimming left V 5 bases short and J 1 base short, with 10 bases between. The CDR3 has 14 residues. Germline CDR1 reads KGHDR; CDR2 reads SFDVKD.

The genes are TRBV6-1 and TRBJ1-2; D unclear. Germline V lookup: CDR1 MNHNS, CDR2 SASEGT. The V end was cut by 4 bases, the J end by 4 bases, with 10 bases between. This CDR3 contains 13 residues. CDR3 coding DNA: TGTGCCAGCAGTGGAAGGCCGCCCTATGGCTACACCTTC. It translates to CASSGRPPYGYTF.

This chain connects TRBV7-3 to TRBJ1-2, with TRBD1 matching 8 bases. CDR1 is SGHTA, CDR2 FQGTGA, per germline. CDR3 length: 17 amino acids. The V gene end was trimmed by 3 bases and the J gene end by 4 bases; junction bases not matched to a gene: 13. The DNA of the CDR3 is TGTGCCAGCAGCTTGATCGCCGCCGGACAGGGTCCCTATGGCTACACCTTC. This gives the protein CASSLIAAGQGPYGYTF.